A single sample gave rise to the 2 T cell receptor beta chains below, sequenced in a study of technical replicates of blood from a handful of donors. Profiled with immunoSEQ multiplex PCR; TCRdb holds only in-frame clones, not every one. The repertoire has about 75,000 clones, 91% of them found once; the top ten carry under 0.4%. The sample consisted of T cells isolated from PBMCs. All receptors come from a human donor in good health. Some clones in this sample may be carry-over from other donors' samples.

V and J are TRBV5-8 and TRBJ2-5, with 12 nucleotides matching TRBD2. V gave up 2 bases and J gave up 5 bases; unmatched junction bases: 4. The CDR3 is made up of 15 amino acids. Germline loops: CDR1 SGHTS, CDR2 YDEGEE. This CDR3 reads CASSFGLAGGETQYF. Here the CDR3 DNA reads TGTGCCAGCAGCTTTGGTCTAGCGGGGGGGGAGACCCAGTACTTC.

This sequence joins TRBV7-8 and TRBJ2-3; possible D gene TRBD2, 5 bases. Per the germline V gene, CDR1 is SGHVS and CDR2 is FQNEAQ. V lost 1 base, J lost 5 bases, and 10 bases lay in between. The length of the CDR3 is 14 residues. CDR3 in amino acids: CASSLGRDKDTQYF. CDR3 in DNA: TGTGCCAGCAGCTTAGGTCGGGATAAAGATACGCAGTATTTT.